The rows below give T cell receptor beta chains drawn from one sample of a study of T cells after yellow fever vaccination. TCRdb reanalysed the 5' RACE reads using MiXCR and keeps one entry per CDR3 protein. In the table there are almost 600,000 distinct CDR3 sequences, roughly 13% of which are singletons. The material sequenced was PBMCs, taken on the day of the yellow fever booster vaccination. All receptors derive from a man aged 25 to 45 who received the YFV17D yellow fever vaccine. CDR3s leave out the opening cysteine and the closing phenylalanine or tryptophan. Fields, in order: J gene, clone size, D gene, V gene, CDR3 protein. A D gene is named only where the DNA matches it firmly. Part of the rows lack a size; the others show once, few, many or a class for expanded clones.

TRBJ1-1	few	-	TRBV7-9	ASSLDAGTEAF
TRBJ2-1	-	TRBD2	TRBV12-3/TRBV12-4	ASTPLLAGASSEQF
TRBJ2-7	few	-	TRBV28	ASNIGLKAEQY
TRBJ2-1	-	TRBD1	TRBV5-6	ASSLGGTGGYNEQF
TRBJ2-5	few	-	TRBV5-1	ASSLFPQETQY
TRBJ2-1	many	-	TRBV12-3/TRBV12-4	ASSPRSGGYNEQF
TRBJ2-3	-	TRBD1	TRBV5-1	ASSLAGTGLKDTQY
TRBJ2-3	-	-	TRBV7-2	ASSLAGASDTQY
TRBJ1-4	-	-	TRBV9	ASSVGQGGEKLF
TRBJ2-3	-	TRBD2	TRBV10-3	AISESTSGSSDTQY
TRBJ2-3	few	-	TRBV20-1	SARSGDSFTDTQY
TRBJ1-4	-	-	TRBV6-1	ASSDRAELF